This TCR beta chain was sequenced in a study of long-term antiretroviral therapy in people with HIV. The assay used was immunoSEQ (version v3.0), run at survey level. Sequencing used immunoSEQ multiplex PCR; TCRdb keeps in-frame clones, though not all of them. Among 30,000 to 40,000 clones listed, around 75% were seen once. This CDR3 has 16 residues. The ends lost 7 bases at V and 2 bases at J; junction bases unmatched: 13. Germline values: CDR1 SQVTM, CDR2 ANQGSEA. As for this clone: Its antigen is not identified.

General study findings and limits: Dominant in the repertoire at all time points were clones expanded before ART. Diversity measured after ART increased yet remained under transplant donor controls. Information pertaining to ART adherence, viral resistance or therapeutic modifications was not obtained.

This rearrangement joins TRBV29-1 to TRBJ2-2, with 7 bases fitting TRBD2. The origin of this receptor is a man younger than 35 with HIV. The sample was unsorted PBMCs, taken 1.9 years after starting antiretroviral therapy. The CDR3, as DNA: TGCAGCGGGGCCGGAAGCGGGACCGTCAACACCGGGGAGCTGTTTTTT. This encodes CSGAGSGTVNTGELFF.